Below, one TCR beta chain is given with its context. Its antigen is not yet known. Base qualities were left out, and no much larger clone turns up one base away. Participants in the prospective study were aged roughly 18 to 100 years, lived in about two dozen United States geographic areas, and enrolled through a virtual design. In the prospective study, cohorts were assigned on the basis of participant-reported clinical history obtained from a screening survey and a study questionnaire. ImmuneRACE Cohort 3 recovered participants were defined by two consecutive negative NP/OP PCR tests, healthcare professional clearance, or symptom resolution. In the prospective study, whole blood, serum and a nasopharyngeal or oropharyngeal swab were collected from each participant by mobile phlebotomists. Over a 2-month period, participants in the prospective study had the option of providing additional blood draws and questionnaires. Before DNA extraction, blood samples from the prospective study were shipped at room temperature or frozen.

TCRbeta CDR3 regions were amplified from genomic DNA by means of the immunoSEQ Assay, a bias-controlled multiplex PCR. Processing in the source paper ran as follows. Nucleated cell counts per sample were estimated from amplification of reference gene primers within the assay. Sequence reads were collapsed and filtered to measure the absolute abundance of every unique TCRbeta CDR3 rearrangement. For each sample, productive Simpson clonality was calculated as the square root of Simpson's diversity index across productive rearrangements. TCRdb limited this immuneACCESS table to in-frame rearrangements with V and J called. A share of clones is missing; checked studies link under half to unresolved V genes, and the rest is unexplained. V and J calls and clone size are given by that table; D and trimming were obtained from the DNA. Within this sample are roughly 380,000 clones, with approximately 89% of them counted one time only. The ten largest clones take up around 1.3% of the sample.

The data were taken from a study of blood T cell repertoires in COVID-19 (dated by TCRdb to the early 2020s). Regarding the study in general: Collaborator samples came from the United States, Italy and Spain and covered acute and convalescent phases of COVID-19. The material from the prospective study consisted of cDNA or gDNA derived from T cells, B-cell-depleted T cells, or PBMCs. Subjects who had been exposed to COVID-19, were actively infected with it, or had recovered from it provided the deeply sampled blood TCRbeta repertoires that made up the dataset. The repertoires were made available in a free public database intended to serve as a resource for research on the immune response to SARS-CoV-2. The samples were drawn from the first 160 participants of the ongoing ImmuneRACE study and from roughly 1,300 subjects provided by 6 global collaborators. Sample metadata almost always included a de-identified subject ID, COVID-19 status, age in years and sex. Where HLA class I and class II types were available, the types were taken from metadata supplied by the sample provider, not from assay-based typing. The research as a whole found: The amount of clinical and demographic metadata varied by source and participant and was provided uncurated.

CDR1 and CDR2 are read off the germline V gene as SGHAT and FQNNGV. Here V drops 2 bases and J drops 1 base, and the junction holds 7 bases not matched to any gene. The CDR3 has 19 amino acids, counting the end cysteine and phenylalanine. Only CDR3 DNA is held: 57 bases, read in frame from base 1. The V and J segments used are TRBV11-2 and TRBJ2-1; 14 middle bases align to TRBD2. The TCR comes from a man aged 25-45 years who had recovered from COVID-19. Sequenced input: PBMCs or T cells enriched from blood (not recorded which). For the CDR3, the sequence is CASSLPTSGGEKSYNEQFF. In nucleotide form, the sequence is TGTGCCAGCAGCTTACCGACTAGCGGGGGGGAAAAGTCCTACAATGAGCAGTTCTTC.